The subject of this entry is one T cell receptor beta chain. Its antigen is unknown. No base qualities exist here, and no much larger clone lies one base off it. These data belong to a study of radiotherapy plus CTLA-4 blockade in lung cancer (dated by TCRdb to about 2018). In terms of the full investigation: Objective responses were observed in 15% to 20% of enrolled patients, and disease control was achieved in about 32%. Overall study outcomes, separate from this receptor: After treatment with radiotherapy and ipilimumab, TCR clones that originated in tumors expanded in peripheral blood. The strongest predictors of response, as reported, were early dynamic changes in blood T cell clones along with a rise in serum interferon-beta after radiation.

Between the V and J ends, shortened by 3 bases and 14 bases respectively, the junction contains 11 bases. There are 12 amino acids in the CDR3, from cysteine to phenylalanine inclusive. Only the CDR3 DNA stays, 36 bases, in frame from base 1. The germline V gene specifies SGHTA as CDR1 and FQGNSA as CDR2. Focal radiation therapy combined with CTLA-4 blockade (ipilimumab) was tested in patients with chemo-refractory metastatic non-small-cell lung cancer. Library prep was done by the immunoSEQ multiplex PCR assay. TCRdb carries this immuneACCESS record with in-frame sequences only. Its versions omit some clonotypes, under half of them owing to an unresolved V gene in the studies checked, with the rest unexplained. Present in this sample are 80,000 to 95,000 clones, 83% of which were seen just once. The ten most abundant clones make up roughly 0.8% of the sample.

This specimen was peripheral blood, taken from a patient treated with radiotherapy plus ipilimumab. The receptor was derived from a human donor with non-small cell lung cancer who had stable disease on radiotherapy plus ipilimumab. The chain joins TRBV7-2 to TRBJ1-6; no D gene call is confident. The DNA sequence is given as TGTGCCAGCAGCTTGGACCGACAAACCCTCCACTTT. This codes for CASSLDRQTLHF.